A single sample gave rise to the 24 T cell receptor beta chains below, sequenced in a study of T cell responses to AZD1222 COVID-19 vaccine. This table comes from immunoSEQ multiplex PCR, and its TCRdb copy is limited to in-frame clones, with some not included. The profile covers 50,000 to 65,000 clones, with 80% to 90% appearing a single time and about 15% taken by the ten largest. Sequences were derived from peripheral blood, sampled 28 days after the second AZD1222 dose. Every receptor here comes from an adult who received the AZD1222 COVID-19 vaccine.

The chain joins TRBV14 to TRBJ1-2; D call uncertain. Trimming cost V 2 bases and J 1 base, with 2 bases left between them. Germline V gives CDR1 SGHDN, CDR2 FVKESK. The CDR3 spans 12 residues. The CDR3 reads CASSQFNYGYTF. Here the CDR3 DNA reads TGTGCCAGCAGCCAATTTAACTATGGCTACACCTTC.

The V and J genes are TRBV11-3 and TRBJ2-5; 9 nucleotides match TRBD2. Germline V lookup: CDR1 SGHNT, CDR2 YENEEA. The V gene end was trimmed by 5 bases and the J gene end by 3 bases; junction bases not matched to a gene: 4. The CDR3 sequence is 14 residues long. Written as DNA, the CDR3 is TGTGCCAGCAGCCCGCGGGAGGGGGAAGAGACCCAGTACTTC. It codes for CASSPREGEETQYF.

The V gene is TRBV30, the J gene TRBJ2-2; D is uncertain. Germline V CDR1 and CDR2: GTSNPN, SVGIG (reference sequence). V lost 8 bases to trimming and J lost 5 bases, with 15 bases between them. The CDR3 has 13 residues. The DNA of the CDR3 is TGTGCCCTCCGTCGAGTGGGAACCGGGGAGCTGTTTTTT. This gives the protein CALRRVGTGELFF. The whole variable domain, remainder taken from reference TRBV30 and TRBJ2-2, is SQTIHQWPATLVQPVGSPLSLECTVEGTSNPNLYWYRQAAGRGLQLLFYSVGIGQISSEVPQNLSASRPQDRQFILSSKKLLLSDSGFYLCALRRVGTGELFFGEGSRLTVL.

The V call is TRBV6-5, the J call TRBJ2-2; perhaps TRBD1 as D (5 bases). The V and J ends lost 8 bases and 6 bases respectively, with 13 bases between them. The CDR3 covers 13 residues. From germline, CDR1 is MNHEY and CDR2 SVGAGI. The CDR3, as DNA: TGTGCCAGCGAGGTAGACAGATCCGGGGAGCTGTTTTTT. Translation: CASEVDRSGELFF.

This chain joins TRBV10-3 and TRBJ2-1; 11 nucleotides align to TRBD2. Unmatched junction bases numbered 6, after V lost 5 bases and J lost 3 bases. The V gene's germline CDR1 is ENHRY and CDR2 SYGVKD. The CDR3 is made up of 16 amino acids. The CDR3: CAISSGTSGNYNEQFF. CDR3 in DNA: TGTGCCATCAGTTCCGGGACTAGCGGAAACTACAATGAGCAGTTCTTC.

In its sample, this clone was seen once. The chain couples TRBV6-5 to TRBJ2-1, with D hard to call. The CDR3 extends over 14 amino acids. From germline, CDR1 is MNHEY and CDR2 SVGAGI. V was trimmed by 11 bases and J by 7 bases, leaving 21 bases between them. DNA of the CDR3: TGTGCCGGTACCTACCCCCGTTTGGCTAATGAGCAGTTCTTC. Its protein is CAGTYPRLANEQFF.

The CDR3 bases are TGCGCCAGCAGAACAGGGTCTTACGAGCAGTACTTC. It translates to CASRTGSYEQYF. The V call is TRBV5-1, the J call TRBJ2-7, with D possibly matching TRBD1 (6 bases). Per germline, CDR1 SGHRS and CDR2 YFSETQ. The CDR3 contains 12 residues. With 5 bases removed from V and 4 bases from J, the gap between germline ends came to 10 bases. The full variable domain, with the rest looked up from reference TRBV5-1 and TRBJ2-7, is KAGVTQTPRYLIKTRGQQVTLSCSPISGHRSVSWYQQTPGQGLQFLFEYFSETQRNKGNFPGRFSGRQFSNSRSEMNVSTLELGDSALYLCASRTGSYEQYFGPGTRLTVT.

The rearrangement joins TRBV5-1 to TRBJ2-1; the D gene is possibly TRBD2 (5 bases). Trimming pared 3 bases from V and 0 bases from J, leaving 13 bases between. This CDR3 contains 16 residues. CDR1 and CDR2 from the germline V gene are SGHRS and YFSETQ. The CDR3 DNA reads as TGCGCCAGCAGCTACTCAGCGGAAAGCTCCTACAATGAGCAGTTCTTC. This gives the protein CASSYSAESSYNEQFF.

DNA for the CDR3: TGTGCCAGCAGTGATAAGGGGACAGGGGAAACCGGGGAGCTGTTTTTT. It is translated as CASSDKGTGETGELFF. The V and J genes are TRBV25-1 and TRBJ2-2; 10 bases line up with TRBD1. Germline V gene sequence: CDR1 MGHDK, CDR2 SYGVNS. Trimming took 3 bases from V and 5 from J; bases not matched to a gene: 6. The CDR3 runs to 16 residues. Full variable domain (outside the CDR3, taken from reference TRBV25-1 and TRBJ2-2): EADIYQTPRYLVIGTGKKITLECSQTMGHDKMYWYQQDPGMELHLIHYSYGVNSTEKGDLSSESTVSRIRTEHFPLTLESARPSHTSQYLCASSDKGTGETGELFFGEGSRLTVL.

The V call is TRBV6-6, the J call TRBJ1-2; D unclear. This CDR3 region has 15 residues. Trimming took off 2 bases at V and 4 bases at J, with 14 bases between the two ends. The V gene's germline CDR1 is MNHNY and CDR2 SVGAGI (reference sequence). The CDR3 DNA reads as TGTGCCAGCAGTTACGAGTCTGGCACTTCCTATGGCTACACCTTC. It encodes CASSYESGTSYGYTF.

Points on this clone: The junction and the germline gene differ at one end; a read error may be behind it. This chain links TRBV7-7 with TRBJ2-2; D may correspond to TRBD1 or TRBD2 (5 bases each). Germline V CDR1 and CDR2: SSHAT, FNYEAQ (reference sequence). The CDR3 sequence is 16 residues long. The chain's CDR3 is CASSLGTGSNTGELFF. As DNA, the CDR3 is TGTGCTAGCAGCTTAGGGACGGGGTCGAACACCGGGGAGCTGTTTTTT.

This clone was recorded only once. CDR3 DNA sequence: TGTGCCAGCAGCCAAGATGCGGTAGCGGGAGAAATCGGGGAGCTGTTTTTT. Its protein product is CASSQDAVAGEIGELFF. The chain is built from TRBV14 and TRBJ2-2; 9 positions agree with TRBD2. V shed 0 bases and J 7 bases; nucleotides not matched to a gene: 9. The CDR3 is 17 amino acids. Germline CDR1 and CDR2: SGHDN and FVKESK.

This clone was recorded once. For the CDR3, the DNA is TGTGCCAGCAGCTTTGGAGGGAAAGCCGGGGAGCTGTTTTTT. The encoded protein is CASSFGGKAGELFF. V is TRBV7-3 and J is TRBJ2-2; a weak D match, TRBD2 (6 bases). Germline V gene lookup returns CDR1 SGHTA and CDR2 FQGTGA. The CDR3 runs to 14 residues. Trimming removed 3 bases at V and 6 bases at J, with 11 bases between.

The J gene is TRBJ2-2, the V gene TRBV9; the match to TRBD2 covers 8 bases. The CDR3 has 14 amino acids. The V segment lost 2 bases and the J segment 6 bases; nucleotides outside the gene matches: 3. Germline loops: CDR1 SGDLS, CDR2 YYNGEE. CDR3 amino acids: CASSVISGAGELFF. DNA of the CDR3: TGTGCCAGCAGCGTGATTAGCGGGGCCGGGGAGCTGTTTTTT.

This chain uses TRBV18 with TRBJ2-4, with 10 nucleotides matching TRBD2. With V trimmed by 3 bases and J by 3 bases, 8 bases remained unmatched. The CDR3 runs 17 residues. Germline values: CDR1 KGHSH, CDR2 LQKENI. The CDR3 protein is CASSPTSGNRGKNIQYF. CDR3 nucleotide sequence: TGTGCCAGCTCACCTACTAGCGGGAACAGAGGCAAAAACATTCAGTACTTC.

The chain joins TRBV12-3 or TRBV12-4 to TRBJ2-2; D is undetermined. CDR3 length: 13 amino acids. The ends were cut back, 5 bases at V and 6 bases at J, with 10 bases in the middle. CDR3 bases: TGTGCCAGCAGTCCCCAGGCTGCCGGGGAGCTGTTTTTT. Protein product: CASSPQAAGELFF.

This chain links TRBV4-3 with TRBJ2-1; weak D call: TRBD2 (5 bases). V was trimmed by 4 bases and J by 9 bases, leaving 7 bases between them. The germline CDR1 and CDR2 sequences are LGHNA and YSLEER. The CDR3 contains 11 residues. The CDR3 DNA follows: TGCGCCAGCAGCCGGGAGAGTGAGCAGTTCTTC. Its translation is CASSRESEQFF.

The V gene is TRBV28, the J gene TRBJ1-2, with a possible D match to TRBD1 (5 bases). Looked up from germline, CDR1 is MDHEN and CDR2 is SYDVKM. The V end lost 6 bases, the J end lost 4 bases, and 15 bases lay between the germline ends. The CDR3 length is 14 residues. The DNA of the CDR3 is TGTGCCAGCAGCCTAGGGACCGGAATCTATGGCTACACCTTC. This translates into CASSLGTGIYGYTF.

This chain connects TRBV7-8 to TRBJ2-7, with D perhaps matching TRBD1 (5 bases). Germline V gene lookup returns CDR1 SGHVS and CDR2 FQNEAQ. This CDR3 spans 13 amino acids. Trimming left V 0 bases short and J 4 bases short, with 7 bases between. The DNA for the CDR3 is TGTGCCAGCAGCTTAGCGGGGCCATACGAGCAGTACTTC. It encodes CASSLAGPYEQYF.

This chain joins TRBV4-1 and TRBJ1-6; 8 nucleotides match TRBD1. V was pared by 0 bases and J by 7 bases, with 5 bases of the junction left unmatched. Germline V gives CDR1 MGHRA, CDR2 YSYEKL. The CDR3 has 16 residues. In DNA form, the CDR3 reads TGCGCCAGCAGCCAAGAGCCAGGGGGCGGGAATTCACCCCTCCACTTT. It translates to CASSQEPGGGNSPLHF.

The V call is TRBV25-1, the J call TRBJ2-3; maybe TRBD2 (5 bases). V lost 5 bases and J 2 bases, leaving 8 bases between the germline ends. Germline V gene lookup returns CDR1 MGHDK and CDR2 SYGVNS. There are 13 residues in the CDR3. The CDR3 region is CASSFGLTDTQYF. CDR3 sequence (DNA): TGTGCCAGCAGTTTCGGACTCACAGATACGCAGTATTTT.

This clone came up once. V usage is TRBV19 and J usage is TRBJ1-2, with 8 bases matching TRBD1. The germline V gene encodes CDR1 LNHDA and CDR2 SQIVND (reference sequence). The CDR3 is 16 residues long. V lost 5 bases to trimming and J lost 0 bases; unmatched junction nucleotides: 8. CDR3 coding DNA: TGTGCCAGTAGTCCCGGACAGGGAACGCCTAACTATGGCTACACCTTC. It is translated as CASSPGQGTPNYGYTF.

This sequence joins TRBV6-1 and TRBJ2-4; 7 nucleotides align to TRBD2. Germline V gene sequence: CDR1 MNHNS, CDR2 SASEGT. This CDR3 is built from 14 residues. Unmatched junction bases numbered 5, after V lost 2 bases and J lost 7 bases. The CDR3 region is CASSESGGRNIQYF. The CDR3 DNA reads TGTGCCAGCAGTGAATCGGGGGGTCGGAACATTCAGTACTTC.

The chain recombines TRBV21-1 with TRBJ1-3. TRBV21-1 is a listed pseudogene. This CDR3 spans 18 amino acids. CDR3 residues: CASSKAARRYVSGNTIYF. The CDR3 nucleotides read TGTGCCAGCAGCAAAGCGGCCAGACGATACGTTTCTGGAAACACCATATATTTT.